This T cell receptor beta chain derives from a study of blood T cell repertoires in COVID-19 (dated by TCRdb to 2018 to 2020). A note on the overall study: Samples covering the acute and convalescent phases of COVID-19 were provided by collaborators in the United States, Italy and Spain. Subjects who had been exposed to COVID-19, were actively infected with it, or had recovered from it provided the deeply sampled blood TCRbeta repertoires that made up the dataset. The repertoires were released in a freely available public database meant as a resource for research on the immune response to SARS-CoV-2. Nearly every sample came with metadata listing a de-identified subject ID, COVID-19 status, age in years and sex. The samples were drawn from two sources: the first 160 participants of the ongoing ImmuneRACE study, and 1,000 to 1,500 subjects contributed by 6 global collaborators. The material from the prospective study consisted of cDNA or gDNA derived from T cells, B-cell-depleted T cells, or PBMCs. Where available, HLA class I and class II types were obtained from metadata supplied by the sample provider rather than from assay-based typing. What the authors observed across the whole study: The quantity of clinical and demographic metadata differed by source and by participant and was supplied without curation.

This clone was seen more than once but under ten times. Its antigen is unknown. No much larger clone is present one base from it, and per-base qualities are unavailable. The CDR3 spans 12 residues, from the cysteine through the phenylalanine. Of all the DNA, just the CDR3 is kept, 36 bases in frame from base 1. V lost 11 bases and J lost 4 bases; the stretch between them is 12 bases long. The collaborating institutions used their own protocols to collect whole blood in K2EDTA tubes. Collaborator samples were shipped for TCRbeta analysis as frozen whole blood, isolated PBMCs, or DNA extracted from either sample type. The immunoSEQ Assay, a bias-controlled multiplex PCR, was used to amplify TCRbeta CDR3 regions from genomic DNA. On the authors' methods: The number of nucleated cells in each sample was estimated by amplification of reference gene primers within the assay. To quantify the absolute abundance of each unique TCRbeta CDR3 rearrangement, sequence reads were collapsed and filtered. For each sample, productive Simpson clonality was calculated as the square root of Simpson's diversity index across productive rearrangements. In its TCRdb copy, this immuneACCESS table keeps in-frame sequences only and misses some clones. Where compared with another copy, unresolved V genes explain less than half of these, and the others have no known cause. V, J and clone size were drawn from that table, and D and trimming were deduced from the DNA. A total of 200,000 to 250,000 clones appear in this sample, just over 85% of them only once. Of the sample, 1.5% falls within the top ten clones.

Recombination linked TRBV12-3 or TRBV12-4 to TRBJ1-3, with no confidently assigned D gene. The sample taken for sequencing was peripheral blood. The clonotype comes from a man aged 18 to 29 with active or convalescent COVID-19. The nucleotide sequence reads as follows: TGTGCCTCATCGGTATACGGAAACACCATATATTTT. The resulting protein is CASSVYGNTIYF.